This T cell receptor beta chain was sequenced for a study of blood T cell repertoires in COVID-19. Study-wide context: Acute and convalescent COVID-19 samples came from the United States, Italy and Spain. T cells, B-cell-depleted T cells, or PBMCs provided the cDNA or gDNA that served as material.

In the study's own analysis: By means of reference gene primer amplification, nucleated cell counts were estimated. Method: immunoSEQ multiplex PCR; TCRdb's copy keeps in-frame clones and lacks some. D and trimming were read from the DNA, whereas the V and J calls and clone size are those reported in that table. Here the sample spans roughly 70,000 clones, 80% to 90% being singletons. The CDR3 sequence is 18 residues long. The J segment lost 1 base and the V segment lost 4 bases, leaving 8 bases of the junction unmatched. Germline V CDR1 and CDR2: SGHRS, YFSETQ. The TCR was taken from a woman between 45 and 65 years old with active COVID-19. Sequencing used peripheral blood. The chain links TRBV5-1 to TRBJ2-3; 14 nucleotides agree with TRBD2. The CDR3 loop is CASSQGTSGRVGTDTQYF. The CDR3 coding sequence is TGCGCCAGCAGCCAAGGGACTAGCGGGAGAGTCGGCACAGATACGCAGTATTTT. Full variable domain (remainder filled in from reference TRBV5-1 and TRBJ2-3): KAGVTQTPRYLIKTRGQQVTLSCSPISGHRSVSWYQQTPGQGLQFLFEYFSETQRNKGNFPGRFSGRQFSNSRSEMNVSTLELGDSALYLCASSQGTSGRVGTDTQYFGPGTRLTVL.